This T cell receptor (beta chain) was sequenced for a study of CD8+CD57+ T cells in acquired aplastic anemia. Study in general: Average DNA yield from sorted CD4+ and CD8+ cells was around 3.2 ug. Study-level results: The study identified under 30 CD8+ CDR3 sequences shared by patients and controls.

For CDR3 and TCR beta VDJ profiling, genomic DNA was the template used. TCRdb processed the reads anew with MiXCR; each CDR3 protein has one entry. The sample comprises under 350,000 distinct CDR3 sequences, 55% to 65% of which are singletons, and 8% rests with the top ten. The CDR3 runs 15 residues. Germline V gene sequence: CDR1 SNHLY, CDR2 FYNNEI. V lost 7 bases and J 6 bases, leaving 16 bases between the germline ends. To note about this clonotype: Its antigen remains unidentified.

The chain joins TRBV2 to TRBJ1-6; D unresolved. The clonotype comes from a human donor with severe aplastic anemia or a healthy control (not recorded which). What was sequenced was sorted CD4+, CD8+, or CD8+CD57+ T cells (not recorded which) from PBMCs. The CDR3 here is CASTVNGLGNSPLHF. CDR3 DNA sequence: TGTGCCAGCACTGTAAACGGACTGGGTAATTCACCCCTCCACTTT.